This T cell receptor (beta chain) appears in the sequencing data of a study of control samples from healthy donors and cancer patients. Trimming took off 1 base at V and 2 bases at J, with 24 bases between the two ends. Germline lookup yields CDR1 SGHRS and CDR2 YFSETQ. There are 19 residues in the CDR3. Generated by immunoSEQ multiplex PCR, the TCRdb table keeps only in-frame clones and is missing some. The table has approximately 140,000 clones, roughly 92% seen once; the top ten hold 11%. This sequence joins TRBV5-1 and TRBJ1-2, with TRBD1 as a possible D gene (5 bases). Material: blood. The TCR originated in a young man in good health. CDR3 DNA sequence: TGCGCCAGCAGCTTGTTTTTGACGATCGGGCCTAAGGGGAACTATGGCTACACCTTC. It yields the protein CASSLFLTIGPKGNYGYTF.